One and the same sample provided the 14 T cell receptor beta chains below, sequenced in a study of blood T cells in healthy people across ages. For the second PCR, which ran for about 7 to 11 cycles, a sample-barcoded 5' primer and a J-beta primer mix were used. TCRdb re-derived calls from the 5' RACE reads in MiXCR, one entry per CDR3 protein. The sample shows fewer than 900,000 distinct CDR3 sequences, 45% to 50% of them seen only once. Material: blood. The receptors here all came from a woman aged 55 to 70 in good health.

This clonotype was detected many times. The rearrangement links TRBV6-5 to TRBJ2-1, with D uncertain. The CDR3 runs to 14 residues. Germline-derived CDR1 and CDR2 are MNHEY and SVGAGI. V lost 0 bases and J 6 bases, leaving 9 bases between the germline ends. CDR3 sequence: CASSYSSTSNEQFF. Here the CDR3 DNA reads TGTGCCAGCAGTTACTCTTCGACGTCCAATGAGCAGTTCTTC.

The chain recombines TRBV27 with TRBJ2-3, with 9 bases identical to TRBD2. Germline CDR1 and CDR2: MNHEY and SMNVEV (reference sequence). Losses at the gene ends were 6 bases for V and 5 bases for J; bases not matched to a gene: 15. The CDR3 runs 17 residues. The CDR3 nucleotides read TGTGCCAGCAGACTGGTGGATGCGGGAGGGCGGGGAGATACGCAGTATTTT. As protein: CASRLVDAGGRGDTQYF.

V gene TRBV2 combines with J gene TRBJ2-7; D gene ambiguous. The germline CDR1 and CDR2 sequences are SNHLY and FYNNEI. V was shortened by 2 bases and J by 2 bases, with 10 bases between the two germline ends. The CDR3 covers 14 residues. The chain's CDR3 is CASSEFSLAYEQYF. The CDR3 region has the DNA TGTGCCAGCAGTGAATTCAGTCTGGCCTACGAGCAGTACTTC.

This clonotype was seen a few times. This rearrangement joins TRBV6-2 or TRBV6-3 to TRBJ2-3; 9 nucleotides align to TRBD2. V trimming: 5 bases; J trimming: 5 bases; junction bases outside the gene matches: 5. This CDR3 comprises 14 residues. The germline V gene encodes CDR1 MNHEY and CDR2 SVGEGT. CDR3: CASSVAGAEDTQYF. The CDR3 region has the DNA TGTGCCAGCAGTGTAGCGGGGGCGGAAGATACGCAGTATTTT.

This clonotype was counted a single time. The V gene is TRBV12-3 or TRBV12-4, the J gene TRBJ2-2; 8 bases are a match to TRBD2. Trimming at V came to 5 bases and at J to 5 bases, leaving 10 bases not matched to a gene. The CDR3 has 16 amino acids. This chain's CDR3 is CASSPLPSGLTGELFF. CDR3 coding DNA: TGTGCCAGCAGTCCCCTTCCTAGCGGGCTTACCGGGGAGCTGTTTTTT.

This chain joins TRBV20-1 and TRBJ2-1; TRBD2 is a possible D gene (6 bases). The V end was cut by 4 bases, the J end by 3 bases, with 13 bases between. The CDR3 loop spans 14 amino acids. Per the germline V gene, CDR1 is DFQATT and CDR2 is SNEGSKA (reference sequence). The CDR3 reads CSAKRAGRYNEQFF. The CDR3 region has the DNA TGCAGTGCTAAGCGGGCGGGCCGCTACAATGAGCAGTTCTTC.

About this clonotype: The conserved phenylalanine or tryptophan normally closing the CDR3 is absent here, so this likely arose from a read error. The V call is TRBV7-3, the J call TRBJ2-1; D is ambiguous. Germline V gene lookup returns CDR1 SGHTA and CDR2 FQGTGA. The CDR3 totals 12 residues. V was pared by 3 bases and J by 3 bases, with 3 bases between. CDR3 in DNA: TGTGCCAGCAGCTTCAGCTACAATGAGCAGTTCGTC. This translates into CASSFSYNEQFV.

The chain recombines TRBV20-1 with TRBJ2-1; TRBD1 matches at 9 bases. Trimming took 3 bases from V and 7 from J; bases not matched to a gene: 13. CDR3 length: 16 residues. CDR1 and CDR2 from the germline V gene are DFQATT and SNEGSKA (reference sequence). The CDR3 DNA sequence: TGCAGTGCTAGCGATCCTTTTCCGGGACAGGGTAATGAGCAGTTCTTC. Its translation: CSASDPFPGQGNEQFF.

The J gene is TRBJ2-3, the V gene TRBV7-2; D is ambiguous. Trimming stripped 1 base from V and 8 bases from J, with 13 bases between. This CDR3 comprises 14 residues. Germline CDR1 reads SGHTA; CDR2 reads FQGNSA. The CDR3 bases are TGTGCCAGCAGCTTAGGCCATGACGCAGGTACGCAGTATTTT. Amino acids: CASSLGHDAGTQYF.

The V gene is TRBV15, the J gene TRBJ2-2; the D gene is possibly TRBD1 (5 bases). Germline V lookup: CDR1 LNHNV, CDR2 YYDKDF (reference sequence). The V end lost 5 bases, the J end lost 3 bases, and 7 bases lay between the germline ends. The CDR3 covers 13 residues. In DNA form, the CDR3 reads TGTGCCACCAGCCCCAGGGACACCGGGGAGCTGTTTTTT. It encodes CATSPRDTGELFF.

V gene TRBV4-2 combines with J gene TRBJ2-1; 11 positions agree with TRBD2. The CDR3 is 17 amino acids. The germline V gene has CDR1 LGHNA and CDR2 YNFKEQ. V lost 3 bases and J lost 3; bases outside the gene matches: 7. The CDR3 DNA reads TGTGCCAGCAGCCAGGCCCTAGCGGGAGGACTCTACAATGAGCAGTTCTTC. Protein sequence: CASSQALAGGLYNEQFF.

This clonotype was counted a few times. The chain is built from TRBV7-9 and TRBJ2-7; TRBD1 is a possible D gene (7 bases). The DNA end is a closer match to TRBJ2-5, so the J assignment may be wrong. CDR1 and CDR2 (germline): SEHNR, FQNEAQ (reference sequence). This CDR3 has 14 residues. The CDR3 loop is CASSPNRGGETQYF. DNA for the CDR3: TGTGCCAGCAGCCCCAACAGGGGAGGAGAGACCCAGTACTTC.

In its sample, this clonotype was seen a few times. This sequence joins TRBV6-5 and TRBJ2-3; no reliable D call. Germline CDR1 MNHEY, CDR2 SVGAGI. The CDR3 loop spans 13 amino acids. V lost 1 base, J lost 6 bases, and 8 bases lay in between. DNA of the CDR3: TGTGCCAGCAGTTACTACAACACCGATACGCAGTATTTT. Encoded protein: CASSYYNTDTQYF.

The chain links TRBV7-6 to TRBJ2-5; D not resolved. This CDR3 has 15 amino acids. V gave up 1 base and J gave up 1 base, with 10 bases separating them. Germline V gene sequence: CDR1 SGHVS, CDR2 FNYEAQ. For the CDR3, the DNA is TGTGCCAGCAGCTTAGGTTTCCTGGGCCAAGAGACCCAGTACTTC. Residues: CASSLGFLGQETQYF.